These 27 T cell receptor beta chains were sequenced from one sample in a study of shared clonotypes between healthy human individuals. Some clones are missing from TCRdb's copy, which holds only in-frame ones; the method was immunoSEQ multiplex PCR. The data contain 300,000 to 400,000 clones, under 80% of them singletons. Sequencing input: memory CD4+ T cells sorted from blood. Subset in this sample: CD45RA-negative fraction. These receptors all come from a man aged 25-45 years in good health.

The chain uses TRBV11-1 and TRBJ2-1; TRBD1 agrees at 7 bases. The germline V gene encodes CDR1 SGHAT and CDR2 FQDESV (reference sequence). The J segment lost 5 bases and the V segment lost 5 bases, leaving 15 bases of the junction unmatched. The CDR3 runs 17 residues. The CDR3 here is CASSGPRTGPGNNEQFF. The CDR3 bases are TGTGCCAGCAGCGGGCCGCGGACAGGACCGGGGAACAATGAGCAGTTCTTC.

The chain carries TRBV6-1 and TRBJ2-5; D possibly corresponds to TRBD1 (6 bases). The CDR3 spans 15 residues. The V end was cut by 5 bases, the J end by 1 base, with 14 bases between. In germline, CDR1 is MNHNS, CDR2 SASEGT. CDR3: CASSLGRTAQETQYF. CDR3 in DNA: TGTGCCAGCAGTCTTGGCCGGACAGCCCAAGAGACCCAGTACTTC.

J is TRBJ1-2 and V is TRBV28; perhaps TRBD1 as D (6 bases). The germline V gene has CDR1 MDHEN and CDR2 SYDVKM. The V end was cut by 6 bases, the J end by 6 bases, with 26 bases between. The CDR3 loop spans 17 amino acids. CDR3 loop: CASRSSNRTGLLDGYTF. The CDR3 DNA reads TGTGCCAGCAGATCATCTAATCGAACAGGGCTGTTAGATGGCTACACCTTC.

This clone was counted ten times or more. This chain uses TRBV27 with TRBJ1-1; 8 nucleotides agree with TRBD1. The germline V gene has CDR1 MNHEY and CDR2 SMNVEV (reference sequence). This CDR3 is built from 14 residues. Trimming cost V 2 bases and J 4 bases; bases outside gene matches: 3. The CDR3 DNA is TGTGCCAGCAGTTTACAGGGGGCCTCCACTGAAGCTTTCTTT. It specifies CASSLQGASTEAFF.

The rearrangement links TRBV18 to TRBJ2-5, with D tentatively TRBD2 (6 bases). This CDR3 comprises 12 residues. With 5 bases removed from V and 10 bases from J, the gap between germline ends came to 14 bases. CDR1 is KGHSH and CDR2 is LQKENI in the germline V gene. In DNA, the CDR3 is TGTGCCAGCTCATCAAGGGACTTTCTCCAGTACTTC. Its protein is CASSSRDFLQYF.

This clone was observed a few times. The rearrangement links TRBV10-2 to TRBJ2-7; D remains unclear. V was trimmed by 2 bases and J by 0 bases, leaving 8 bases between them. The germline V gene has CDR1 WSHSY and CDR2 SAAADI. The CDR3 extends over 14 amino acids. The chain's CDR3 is CASSEATPSYEQYF. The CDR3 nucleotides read TGCGCCAGCAGTGAGGCTACCCCCTCCTACGAGCAGTACTTC.

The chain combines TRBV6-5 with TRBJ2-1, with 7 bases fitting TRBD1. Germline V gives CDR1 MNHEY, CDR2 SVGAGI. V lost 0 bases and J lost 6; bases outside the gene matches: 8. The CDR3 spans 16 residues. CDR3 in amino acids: CASSYSVAGGRNEQFF. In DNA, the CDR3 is TGTGCCAGCAGTTACTCGGTCGCAGGGGGTCGCAATGAGCAGTTCTTC.

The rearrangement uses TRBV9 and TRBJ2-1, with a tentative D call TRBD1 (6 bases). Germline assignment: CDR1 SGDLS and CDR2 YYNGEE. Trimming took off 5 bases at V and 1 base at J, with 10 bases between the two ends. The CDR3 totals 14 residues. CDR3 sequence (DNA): TGTGCCAGCAGTTCAGGGGAATCCTACAATGAGCAGTTCTTC. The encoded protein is CASSSGESYNEQFF.

CDR3 protein: CASGGLAGNIQYF. The DNA for the CDR3 is TGTGCCAGCGGGGGACTAGCGGGAAACATTCAGTACTTC. V usage is TRBV2 and J usage is TRBJ2-4; 12 nucleotides align to TRBD2. Germline V gene data show CDR1 as SNHLY and CDR2 as FYNNEI. V was clipped by 8 bases and J by 6 bases; unmatched bases: 2. The CDR3 has 13 residues.

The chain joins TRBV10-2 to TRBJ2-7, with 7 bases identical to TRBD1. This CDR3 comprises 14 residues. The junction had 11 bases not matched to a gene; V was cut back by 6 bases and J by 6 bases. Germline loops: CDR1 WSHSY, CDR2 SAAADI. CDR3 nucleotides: TGCGCCAGCAGCCAGGACAGGAGGCAAGGCGAGCAGTACTTC. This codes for CASSQDRRQGEQYF.

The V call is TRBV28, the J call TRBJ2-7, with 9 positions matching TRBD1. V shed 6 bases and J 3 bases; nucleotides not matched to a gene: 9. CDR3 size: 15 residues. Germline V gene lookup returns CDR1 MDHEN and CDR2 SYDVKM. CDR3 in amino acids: CASRRGGQGLYEQYF. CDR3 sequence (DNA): TGTGCCAGCAGGAGGGGGGGACAGGGCCTCTACGAGCAGTACTTC.

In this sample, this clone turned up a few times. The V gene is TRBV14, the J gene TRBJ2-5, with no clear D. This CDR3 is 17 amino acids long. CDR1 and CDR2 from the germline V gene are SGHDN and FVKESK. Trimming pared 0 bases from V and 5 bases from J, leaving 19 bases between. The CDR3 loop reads CASSQDPGQTGWETQYF. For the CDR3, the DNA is TGTGCCAGCAGCCAAGATCCAGGCCAAACGGGTTGGGAGACCCAGTACTTC.

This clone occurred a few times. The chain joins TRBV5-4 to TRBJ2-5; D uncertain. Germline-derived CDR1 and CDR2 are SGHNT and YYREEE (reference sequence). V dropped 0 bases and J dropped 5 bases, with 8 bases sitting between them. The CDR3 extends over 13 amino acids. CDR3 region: CASSLANEETQYF. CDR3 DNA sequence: TGTGCCAGCAGCTTGGCCAACGAGGAGACCCAGTACTTC.

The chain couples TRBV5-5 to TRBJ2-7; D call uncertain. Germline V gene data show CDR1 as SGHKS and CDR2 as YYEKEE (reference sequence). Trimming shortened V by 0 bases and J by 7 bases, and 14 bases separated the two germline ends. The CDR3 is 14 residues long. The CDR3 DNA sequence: TGTGCCAGCAGCTTGGATTATCCCTCCTGGGAGCAGTACTTC. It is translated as CASSLDYPSWEQYF.

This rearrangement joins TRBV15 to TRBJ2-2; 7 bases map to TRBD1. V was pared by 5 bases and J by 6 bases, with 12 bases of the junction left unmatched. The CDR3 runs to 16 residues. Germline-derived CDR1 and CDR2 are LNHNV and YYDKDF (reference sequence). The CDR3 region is CATSPRTGISAGELFF. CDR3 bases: TGTGCCACCAGCCCCCGGACAGGAATAAGCGCCGGGGAGCTGTTTTTT.

In DNA, the CDR3 is TGTGCCAGCAGAGGACAGGGGACCAACTATGGCTACACCTTC. It specifies CASRGQGTNYGYTF. The V gene is TRBV6-5, the J gene TRBJ1-2; TRBD1 aligns across 9 bases. This CDR3 is built from 14 residues. The germline V gene has CDR1 MNHEY and CDR2 SVGAGI. The V segment lost 6 bases and the J segment 2 bases; nucleotides outside the gene matches: 4.

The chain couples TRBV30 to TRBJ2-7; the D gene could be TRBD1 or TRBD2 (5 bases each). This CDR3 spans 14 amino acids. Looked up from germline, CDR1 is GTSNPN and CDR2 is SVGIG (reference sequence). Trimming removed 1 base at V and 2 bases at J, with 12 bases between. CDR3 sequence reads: CAWSALVGAYEQYF. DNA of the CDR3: TGTGCCTGGAGTGCTTTAGTGGGGGCCTACGAGCAGTACTTC.

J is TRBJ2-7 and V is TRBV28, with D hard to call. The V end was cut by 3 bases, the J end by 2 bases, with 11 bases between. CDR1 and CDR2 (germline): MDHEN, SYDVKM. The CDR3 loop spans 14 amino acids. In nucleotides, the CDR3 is TGTGCCAGCAGTTTGGTAGGCAGTCCCTACGAGCAGTACTTC. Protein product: CASSLVGSPYEQYF.

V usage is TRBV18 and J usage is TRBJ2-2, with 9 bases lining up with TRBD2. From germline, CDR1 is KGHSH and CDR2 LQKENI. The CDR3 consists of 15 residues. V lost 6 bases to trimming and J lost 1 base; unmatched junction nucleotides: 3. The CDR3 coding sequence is TGTGCCAGCTCGCCTAGCGGGAAGAACACCGGGGAGCTGTTTTTT. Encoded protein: CASSPSGKNTGELFF.

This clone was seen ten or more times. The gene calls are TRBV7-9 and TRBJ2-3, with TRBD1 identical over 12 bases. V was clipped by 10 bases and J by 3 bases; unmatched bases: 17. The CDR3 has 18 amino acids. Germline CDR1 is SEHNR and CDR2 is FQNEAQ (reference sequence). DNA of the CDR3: TGTGCCACCAAACGTCCGCTGCGGGACAGGGGGCCAACAGATACGCAGTATTTT. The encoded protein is CATKRPLRDRGPTDTQYF.

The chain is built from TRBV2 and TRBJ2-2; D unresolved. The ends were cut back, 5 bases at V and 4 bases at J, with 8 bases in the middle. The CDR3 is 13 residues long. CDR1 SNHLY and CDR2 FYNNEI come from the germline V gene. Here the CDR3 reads CASSRDSTGELFF. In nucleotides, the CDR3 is TGTGCCAGCAGTCGTGACTCCACCGGGGAGCTGTTTTTT.

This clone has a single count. The CDR3 DNA follows: TGTGCCAGCAGCCCTCACAGGATAGGAGAGACCCAGTACTTC. This sequence encodes CASSPHRIGETQYF. The rearrangement joins TRBV6-6 to TRBJ2-5; the D gene is possibly TRBD1 (5 bases). Germline V gene lookup returns CDR1 MNHNY and CDR2 SVGAGI (reference sequence). Trimming left V 6 bases short and J 4 bases short, with 15 bases between. The CDR3 sequence is 14 residues long.

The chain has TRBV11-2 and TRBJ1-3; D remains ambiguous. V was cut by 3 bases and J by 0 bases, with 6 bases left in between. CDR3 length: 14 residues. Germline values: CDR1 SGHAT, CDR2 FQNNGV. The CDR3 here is CASSLGLSGNTIYF. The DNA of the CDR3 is TGTGCCAGCAGCTTGGGTCTCTCTGGAAACACCATATATTTT.

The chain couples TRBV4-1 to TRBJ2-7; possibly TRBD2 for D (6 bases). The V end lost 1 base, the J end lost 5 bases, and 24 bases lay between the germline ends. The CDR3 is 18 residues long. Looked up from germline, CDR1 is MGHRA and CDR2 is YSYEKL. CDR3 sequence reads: CASSQASGLAYQSHEQYF. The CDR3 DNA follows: TGCGCCAGCAGCCAAGCCTCCGGGCTAGCGTATCAGAGCCACGAGCAGTACTTC.

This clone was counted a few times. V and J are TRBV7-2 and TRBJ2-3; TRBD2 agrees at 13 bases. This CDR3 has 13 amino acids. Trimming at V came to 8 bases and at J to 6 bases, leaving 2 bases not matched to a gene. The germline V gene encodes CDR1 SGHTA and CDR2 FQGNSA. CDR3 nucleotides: TGTGCCAGCCGGACTAGCGGGAGTGATACGCAGTATTTT. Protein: CASRTSGSDTQYF.

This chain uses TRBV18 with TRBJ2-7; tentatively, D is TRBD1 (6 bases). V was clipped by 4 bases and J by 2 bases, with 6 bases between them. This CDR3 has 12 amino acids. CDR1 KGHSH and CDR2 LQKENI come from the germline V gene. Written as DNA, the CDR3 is TGTGCCAGCTCACGGACAGCCTACGAGCAGTACTTC. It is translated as CASSRTAYEQYF.

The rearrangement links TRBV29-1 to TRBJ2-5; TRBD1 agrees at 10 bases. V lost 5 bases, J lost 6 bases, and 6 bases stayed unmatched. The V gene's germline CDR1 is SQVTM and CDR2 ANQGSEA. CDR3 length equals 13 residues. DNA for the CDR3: TGCAGCGTTTCGACAGGGGGCGCAAAGACCCAGTACTTC. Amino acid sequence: CSVSTGGAKTQYF.